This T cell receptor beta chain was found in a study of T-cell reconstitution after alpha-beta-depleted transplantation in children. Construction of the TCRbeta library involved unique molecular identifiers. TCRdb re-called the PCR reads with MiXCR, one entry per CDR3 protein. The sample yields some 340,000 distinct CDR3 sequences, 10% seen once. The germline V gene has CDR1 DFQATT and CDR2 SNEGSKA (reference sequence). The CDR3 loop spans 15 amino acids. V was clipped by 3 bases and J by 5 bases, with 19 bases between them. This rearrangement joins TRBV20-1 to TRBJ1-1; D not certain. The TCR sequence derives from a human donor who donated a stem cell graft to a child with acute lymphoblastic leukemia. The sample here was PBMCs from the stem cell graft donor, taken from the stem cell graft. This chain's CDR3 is CSASSLVRVRTEAFF. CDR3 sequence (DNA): TGCAGTGCTAGCTCCTTGGTGAGGGTGAGGACTGAAGCTTTCTTT.